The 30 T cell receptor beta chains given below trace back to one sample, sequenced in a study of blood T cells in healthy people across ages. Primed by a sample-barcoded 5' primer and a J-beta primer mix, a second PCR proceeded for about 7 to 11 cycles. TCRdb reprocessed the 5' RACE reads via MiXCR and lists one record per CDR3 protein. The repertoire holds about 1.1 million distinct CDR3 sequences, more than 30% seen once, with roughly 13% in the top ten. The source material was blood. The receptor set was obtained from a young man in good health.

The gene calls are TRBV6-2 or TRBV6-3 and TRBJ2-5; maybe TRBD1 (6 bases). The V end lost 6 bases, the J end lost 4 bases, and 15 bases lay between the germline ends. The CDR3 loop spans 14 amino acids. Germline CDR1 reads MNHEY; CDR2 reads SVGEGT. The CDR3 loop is CASRPDRRRETQYF. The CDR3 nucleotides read TGTGCCAGCAGGCCCGACAGGCGACGAGAGACCCAGTACTTC.

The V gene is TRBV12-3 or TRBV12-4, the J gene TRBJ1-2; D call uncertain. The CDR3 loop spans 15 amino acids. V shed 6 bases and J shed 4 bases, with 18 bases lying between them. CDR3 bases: TGTGCCAGCAGGCCCAAGATGGTCTCCATCTATGGCTACACCTTC. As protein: CASRPKMVSIYGYTF.

CDR3 protein: CASSNRDRGVNSPLHF. The CDR3 DNA reads as TGTGCCAGCAGTAACCGGGACAGGGGAGTGAATTCACCCCTCCACTTT. The V and J genes are TRBV6-2 or TRBV6-3 and TRBJ1-6; 10 positions match TRBD1. Germline V gene lookup returns CDR1 MNHEY and CDR2 SVGEGT. With 5 bases clipped from V and 7 bases from J, the junction kept 8 bases outside the gene matches. The CDR3 is made up of 16 amino acids.

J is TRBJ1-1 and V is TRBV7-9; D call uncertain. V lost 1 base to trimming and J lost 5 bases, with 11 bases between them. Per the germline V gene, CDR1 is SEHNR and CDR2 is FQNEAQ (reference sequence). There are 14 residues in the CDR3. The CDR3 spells CASSLGSALTEAFF. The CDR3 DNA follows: TGTGCCAGCAGCTTAGGCAGTGCCTTAACTGAAGCTTTCTTT.

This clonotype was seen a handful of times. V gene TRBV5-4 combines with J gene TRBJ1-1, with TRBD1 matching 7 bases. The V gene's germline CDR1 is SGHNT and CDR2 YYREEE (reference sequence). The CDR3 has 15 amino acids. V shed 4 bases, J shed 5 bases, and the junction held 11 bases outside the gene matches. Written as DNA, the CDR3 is TGTGCCAGCAGCCCGAACCGGGACAGTTGGACTGAAGCTTTCTTT. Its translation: CASSPNRDSWTEAFF.

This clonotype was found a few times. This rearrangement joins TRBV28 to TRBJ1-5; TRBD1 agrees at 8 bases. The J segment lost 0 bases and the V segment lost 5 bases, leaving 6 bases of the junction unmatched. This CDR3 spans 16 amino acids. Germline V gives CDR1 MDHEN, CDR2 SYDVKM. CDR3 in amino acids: CASSPWTGFSNQPQHF. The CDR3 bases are TGTGCCAGCAGTCCCTGGACAGGGTTTAGCAATCAGCCCCAGCATTTT.

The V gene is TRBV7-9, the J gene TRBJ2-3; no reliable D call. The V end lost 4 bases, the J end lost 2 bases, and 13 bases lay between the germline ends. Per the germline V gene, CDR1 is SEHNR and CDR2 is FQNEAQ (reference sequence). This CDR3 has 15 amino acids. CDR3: CASSSSTFNTDTQYF. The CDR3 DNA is TGTGCCAGCAGCTCGTCGACATTTAACACAGATACGCAGTATTTT. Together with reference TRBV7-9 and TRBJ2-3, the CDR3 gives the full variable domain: DTGVSQNPRHKITKRGQNVTFRCDPISEHNRLYWYRQTLGQGPEFLTYFQNEAQLEKSRLLSDRFSAERPKGSFSTLEIQRTEQGDSAMYLCASSSSTFNTDTQYFGPGTRLTVL.

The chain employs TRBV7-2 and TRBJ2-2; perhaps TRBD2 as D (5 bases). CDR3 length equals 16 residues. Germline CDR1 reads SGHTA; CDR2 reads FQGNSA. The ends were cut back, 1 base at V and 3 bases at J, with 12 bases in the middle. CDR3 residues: CASSLVARIYTGELFF. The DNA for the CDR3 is TGTGCCAGCAGCTTAGTAGCGCGAATATACACCGGGGAGCTGTTTTTT.

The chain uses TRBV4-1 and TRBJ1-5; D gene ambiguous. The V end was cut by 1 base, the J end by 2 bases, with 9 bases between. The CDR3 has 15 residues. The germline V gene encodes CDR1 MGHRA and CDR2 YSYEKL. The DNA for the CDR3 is TGCGCCAGCAGCCAAGTTCAGGCGCGCAATCAGCCCCAGCATTTT. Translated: CASSQVQARNQPQHF.

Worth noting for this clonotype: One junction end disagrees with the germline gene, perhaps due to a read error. CDR3: CVSSRERGTLQRYTF. DNA of the CDR3: TGCGTCAGCAGCCGAGAACGGGGGACACTCCAACGGTACACCTTC. The rearrangement links TRBV4-3 to TRBJ1-2, with a possible D match to TRBD1 (6 bases). Germline-derived CDR1 and CDR2 are LGHNA and YSLEER. CDR3 size: 15 residues.

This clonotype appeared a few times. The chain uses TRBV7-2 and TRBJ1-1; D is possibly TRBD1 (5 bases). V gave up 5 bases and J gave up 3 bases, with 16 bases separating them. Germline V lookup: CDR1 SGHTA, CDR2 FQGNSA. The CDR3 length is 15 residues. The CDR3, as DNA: TGTGCCAGCAGCCCCCTAAGGGGATTCGACACTGAAGCTTTCTTT. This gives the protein CASSPLRGFDTEAFF.

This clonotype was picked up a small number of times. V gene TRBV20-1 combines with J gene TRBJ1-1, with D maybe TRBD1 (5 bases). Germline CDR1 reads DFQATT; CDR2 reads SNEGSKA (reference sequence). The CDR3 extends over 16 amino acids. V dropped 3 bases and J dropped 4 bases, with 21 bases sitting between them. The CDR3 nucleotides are TGCAGTGCTAGGACATCCACCTGGGCCCAGGGCACTGAAGCTTTCTTT. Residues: CSARTSTWAQGTEAFF.

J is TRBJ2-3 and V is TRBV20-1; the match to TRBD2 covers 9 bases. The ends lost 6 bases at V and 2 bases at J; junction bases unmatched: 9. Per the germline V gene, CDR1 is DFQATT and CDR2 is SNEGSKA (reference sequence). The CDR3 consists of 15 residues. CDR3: CSAPTGGGDTDTQYF. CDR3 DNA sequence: TGCAGTGCGCCGACCGGCGGGGGGGACACAGATACGCAGTATTTT.

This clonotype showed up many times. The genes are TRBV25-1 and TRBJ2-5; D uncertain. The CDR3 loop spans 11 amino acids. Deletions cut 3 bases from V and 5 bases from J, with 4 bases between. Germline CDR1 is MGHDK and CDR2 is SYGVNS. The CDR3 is CASSDMETQYF. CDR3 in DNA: TGTGCCAGCAGTGATATGGAGACCCAGTACTTC.

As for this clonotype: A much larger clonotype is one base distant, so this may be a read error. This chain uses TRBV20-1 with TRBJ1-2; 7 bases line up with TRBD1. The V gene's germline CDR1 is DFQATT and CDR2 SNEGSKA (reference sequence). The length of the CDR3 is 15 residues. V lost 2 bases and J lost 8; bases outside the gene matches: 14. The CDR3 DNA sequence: TGCAGTGCTAGATCCGTCACAGGGGTCAGAGGAGGCTACACCTTC. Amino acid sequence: CSARSVTGVRGGYTF.

The CDR3 DNA is TGTGCCAGCAGCTTACTACCGAGCGGGGGTCGGGCAGATACGCAGTATTTT. This codes for CASSLLPSGGRADTQYF. This chain uses TRBV7-8 with TRBJ2-3; 8 bases fit TRBD2. V was clipped by 2 bases and J by 4 bases; unmatched bases: 11. Germline V gene data show CDR1 as SGHVS and CDR2 as FQNEAQ. The CDR3 is 17 amino acids.

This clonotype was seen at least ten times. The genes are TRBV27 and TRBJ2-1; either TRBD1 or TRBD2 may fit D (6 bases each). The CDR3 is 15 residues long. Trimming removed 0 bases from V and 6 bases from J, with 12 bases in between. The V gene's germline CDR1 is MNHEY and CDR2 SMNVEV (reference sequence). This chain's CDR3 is CASSLSGGISNEQFF. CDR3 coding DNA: TGTGCCAGCAGTTTATCGGGGGGCATCTCCAATGAGCAGTTCTTC.

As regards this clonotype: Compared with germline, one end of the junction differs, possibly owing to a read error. CDR3 sequence reads: CASSPGQSYGCTF. Written as DNA, the CDR3 is TGTGCCAGCTCACCCGGACAGTCATATGGCTGCACCTTC. The rearrangement joins TRBV18 to TRBJ1-2; D is possibly TRBD1 (6 bases). This CDR3 is 13 amino acids long. Germline loops: CDR1 KGHSH, CDR2 LQKENI. The whole variable domain, remainder taken from reference TRBV18 and TRBJ1-2, is NAGVMQNPRHLVRRRGQEARLRCSPMKGHSHVYWYRQLPEEGLKFMVYLQKENIIDESGMPKERFSAEFPKEGPSILRIQQVVRGDSAAYFCASSPGQSYGCTFGSGTRLTVV.

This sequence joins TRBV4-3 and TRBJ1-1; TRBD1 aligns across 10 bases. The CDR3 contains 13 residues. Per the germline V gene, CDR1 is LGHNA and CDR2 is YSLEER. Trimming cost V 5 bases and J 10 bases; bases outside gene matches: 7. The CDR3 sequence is CASSYRDRGLAFF. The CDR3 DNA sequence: TGCGCCAGCAGCTATCGGGACAGGGGTTTAGCTTTCTTT.

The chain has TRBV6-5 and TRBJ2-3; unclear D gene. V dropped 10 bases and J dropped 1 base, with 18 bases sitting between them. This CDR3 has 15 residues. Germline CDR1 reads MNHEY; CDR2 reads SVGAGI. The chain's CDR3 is CATIASDGGTDTQYF. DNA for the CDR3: TGTGCCACCATCGCTTCTGATGGGGGCACAGATACGCAGTATTTT.

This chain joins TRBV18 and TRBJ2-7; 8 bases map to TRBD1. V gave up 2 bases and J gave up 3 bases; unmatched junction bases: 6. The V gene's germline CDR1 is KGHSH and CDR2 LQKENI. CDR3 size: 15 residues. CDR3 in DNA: TGTGCCAGCTCACCATTGCGACAGGGGATCTACGAGCAGTACTTC. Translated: CASSPLRQGIYEQYF. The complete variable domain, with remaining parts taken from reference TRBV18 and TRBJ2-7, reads NAGVMQNPRHLVRRRGQEARLRCSPMKGHSHVYWYRQLPEEGLKFMVYLQKENIIDESGMPKERFSAEFPKEGPSILRIQQVVRGDSAAYFCASSPLRQGIYEQYFGPGTRLTVT.

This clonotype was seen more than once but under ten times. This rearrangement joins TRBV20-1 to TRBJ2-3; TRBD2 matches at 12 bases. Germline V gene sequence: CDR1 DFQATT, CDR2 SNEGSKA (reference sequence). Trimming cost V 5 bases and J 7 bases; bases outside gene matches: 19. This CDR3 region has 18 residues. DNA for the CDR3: TGCAGTGCTCCACTTGCCCTCAGACTAGCGGGGGTCAGAAATACGCAGTATTTT. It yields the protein CSAPLALRLAGVRNTQYF.

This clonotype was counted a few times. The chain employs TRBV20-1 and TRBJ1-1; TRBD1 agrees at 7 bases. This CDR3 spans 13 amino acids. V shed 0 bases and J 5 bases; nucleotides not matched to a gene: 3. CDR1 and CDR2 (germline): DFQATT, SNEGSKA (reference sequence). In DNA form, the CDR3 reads TGCAGTGCTAGAGATCCCAGGGGGACTGAAGCTTTCTTT. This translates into CSARDPRGTEAFF.

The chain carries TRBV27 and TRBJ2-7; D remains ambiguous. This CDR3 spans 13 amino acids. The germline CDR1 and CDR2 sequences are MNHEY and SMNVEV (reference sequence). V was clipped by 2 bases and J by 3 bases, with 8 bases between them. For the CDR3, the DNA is TGTGCCAGCAGTTTACGACCAGACTACGAGCAGTACTTC. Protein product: CASSLRPDYEQYF.

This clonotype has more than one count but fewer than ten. The CDR3 loop is CASSPRGTAYNEQFF. CDR3 bases: TGTGCCAGCAGTCCAAGGGGGACGGCCTACAATGAGCAGTTCTTC. The gene calls are TRBV27 and TRBJ2-1; TRBD1 might be the D (6 bases). CDR1 and CDR2 from the germline V gene are MNHEY and SMNVEV (reference sequence). CDR3 length: 15 residues. V was trimmed by 5 bases and J by 2 bases, leaving 13 bases between them.

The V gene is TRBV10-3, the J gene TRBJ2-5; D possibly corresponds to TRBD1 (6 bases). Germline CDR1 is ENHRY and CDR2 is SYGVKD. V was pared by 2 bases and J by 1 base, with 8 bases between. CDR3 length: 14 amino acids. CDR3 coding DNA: TGTGCCATCAGTGAGGGACAGAGCCAAGAGACCCAGTACTTC. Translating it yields CAISEGQSQETQYF.

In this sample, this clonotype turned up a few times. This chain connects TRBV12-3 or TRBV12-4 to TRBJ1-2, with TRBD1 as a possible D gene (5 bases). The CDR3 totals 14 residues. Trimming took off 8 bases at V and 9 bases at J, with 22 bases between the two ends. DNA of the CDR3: TGTGCCAGCTCACCTCAACATGGGGGGTTGAGCTACACCTTC. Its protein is CASSPQHGGLSYTF.

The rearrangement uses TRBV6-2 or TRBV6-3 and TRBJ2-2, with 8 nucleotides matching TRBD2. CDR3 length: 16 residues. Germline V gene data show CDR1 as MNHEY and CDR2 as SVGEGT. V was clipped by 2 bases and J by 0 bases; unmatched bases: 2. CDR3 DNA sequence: TGTGCCAGCAGTTACGGCGGGGGGCCGAACACCGGGGAGCTGTTTTTT. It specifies CASSYGGGPNTGELFF.

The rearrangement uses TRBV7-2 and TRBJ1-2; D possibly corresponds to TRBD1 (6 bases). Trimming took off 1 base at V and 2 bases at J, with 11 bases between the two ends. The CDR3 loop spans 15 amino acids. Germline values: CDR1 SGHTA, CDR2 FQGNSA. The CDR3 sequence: CASSLGEGVNYGYTF. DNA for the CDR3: TGTGCCAGCAGCTTAGGAGAGGGGGTAAACTATGGCTACACCTTC.

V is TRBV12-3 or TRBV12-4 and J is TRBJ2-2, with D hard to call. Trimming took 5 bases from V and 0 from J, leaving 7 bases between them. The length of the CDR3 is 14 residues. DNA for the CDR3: TGTGCCAGCAGTCCCGACACGAACACCGGGGAGCTGTTTTTT. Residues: CASSPDTNTGELFF.